These 3 T cell receptor beta chains share one sample of origin, sequenced in a study of CXCR3-negative and CXCR3-positive naive CD8 T cells. Study-level results: CXCR3-positive naive cells had TRB CDR3s that were more hydrophobic than CXCR3-negative naive cells had.

Which antigens these TCRs recognize remains unknown. The method, 5' RACE with UMI labels, was used to prepare the TRB cDNA libraries. TCRdb processed the 5' RACE reads again and assigns one entry to each CDR3 protein, with no DNA. Listed are approximately 96,000 distinct CDR3 sequences; approximately 0.99% falls within the top ten. The sample taken for sequencing was naive CXCR3+ CD8+ T cells from blood. Documented subset: CD45RO-CCR7+CD27+CD95- naive CD8+ T cells expressing CXCR3 (TNR3+). The receptors were gathered from a human donor in good health. Some clones in this sample may be carry-over from other donors' samples.

J is TRBJ2-2 and V is TRBV7-9; no DNA is available, so the TRBD1 call from TCRdb remains unchecked. The germline V gene encodes CDR1 SEHNR and CDR2 FQNEAQ (reference sequence). The CDR3 is 15 amino acids. Here the CDR3 reads CASSTPGQGSGELFF.

The V and J genes are TRBV15 and TRBJ2-1; TCRdb lists TRBD1, though no DNA is available to test this call. Germline values: CDR1 LNHNV, CDR2 YYDKDF (reference sequence). The CDR3 has 12 amino acids. CDR3 residues: CATSRAGRVQFF.

The genes are TRBV7-2 and TRBJ2-5. The CDR3 covers 16 residues. Germline CDR1 SGHTA, CDR2 FQGNSA. This CDR3 reads CASSLVSWRDQETQYF.